This T cell receptor beta chain was sequenced during a study of spatial heterogeneity in lung cancer. The time point is: sample taken at primary tumor resection. Whole RNA, isolated from tumor, nontumor lung or frozen PBMC, was sequenced without prior sorting. TCRdb re-called the 5' RACE reads with MiXCR, one entry per CDR3 protein. The table lists 77,000 or so distinct CDR3 sequences, 15% to 25% of them singletons. This clonotype was recorded a few times. From germline, CDR1 is SGHTA and CDR2 FQGNSA. V shed 1 base and J shed 9 bases, with 13 bases lying between them. This CDR3 spans 13 amino acids. V gene TRBV7-2 combines with J gene TRBJ2-7; no clear D. Sequencing used PBMCs, obtained at surgery. The TCR originated in a male donor with early-stage non-small cell lung cancer. The CDR3 sequence is CASSLGDLDWQYF. The CDR3 region has the DNA TGTGCCAGCAGCTTAGGAGATCTCGACTGGCAGTACTTC.